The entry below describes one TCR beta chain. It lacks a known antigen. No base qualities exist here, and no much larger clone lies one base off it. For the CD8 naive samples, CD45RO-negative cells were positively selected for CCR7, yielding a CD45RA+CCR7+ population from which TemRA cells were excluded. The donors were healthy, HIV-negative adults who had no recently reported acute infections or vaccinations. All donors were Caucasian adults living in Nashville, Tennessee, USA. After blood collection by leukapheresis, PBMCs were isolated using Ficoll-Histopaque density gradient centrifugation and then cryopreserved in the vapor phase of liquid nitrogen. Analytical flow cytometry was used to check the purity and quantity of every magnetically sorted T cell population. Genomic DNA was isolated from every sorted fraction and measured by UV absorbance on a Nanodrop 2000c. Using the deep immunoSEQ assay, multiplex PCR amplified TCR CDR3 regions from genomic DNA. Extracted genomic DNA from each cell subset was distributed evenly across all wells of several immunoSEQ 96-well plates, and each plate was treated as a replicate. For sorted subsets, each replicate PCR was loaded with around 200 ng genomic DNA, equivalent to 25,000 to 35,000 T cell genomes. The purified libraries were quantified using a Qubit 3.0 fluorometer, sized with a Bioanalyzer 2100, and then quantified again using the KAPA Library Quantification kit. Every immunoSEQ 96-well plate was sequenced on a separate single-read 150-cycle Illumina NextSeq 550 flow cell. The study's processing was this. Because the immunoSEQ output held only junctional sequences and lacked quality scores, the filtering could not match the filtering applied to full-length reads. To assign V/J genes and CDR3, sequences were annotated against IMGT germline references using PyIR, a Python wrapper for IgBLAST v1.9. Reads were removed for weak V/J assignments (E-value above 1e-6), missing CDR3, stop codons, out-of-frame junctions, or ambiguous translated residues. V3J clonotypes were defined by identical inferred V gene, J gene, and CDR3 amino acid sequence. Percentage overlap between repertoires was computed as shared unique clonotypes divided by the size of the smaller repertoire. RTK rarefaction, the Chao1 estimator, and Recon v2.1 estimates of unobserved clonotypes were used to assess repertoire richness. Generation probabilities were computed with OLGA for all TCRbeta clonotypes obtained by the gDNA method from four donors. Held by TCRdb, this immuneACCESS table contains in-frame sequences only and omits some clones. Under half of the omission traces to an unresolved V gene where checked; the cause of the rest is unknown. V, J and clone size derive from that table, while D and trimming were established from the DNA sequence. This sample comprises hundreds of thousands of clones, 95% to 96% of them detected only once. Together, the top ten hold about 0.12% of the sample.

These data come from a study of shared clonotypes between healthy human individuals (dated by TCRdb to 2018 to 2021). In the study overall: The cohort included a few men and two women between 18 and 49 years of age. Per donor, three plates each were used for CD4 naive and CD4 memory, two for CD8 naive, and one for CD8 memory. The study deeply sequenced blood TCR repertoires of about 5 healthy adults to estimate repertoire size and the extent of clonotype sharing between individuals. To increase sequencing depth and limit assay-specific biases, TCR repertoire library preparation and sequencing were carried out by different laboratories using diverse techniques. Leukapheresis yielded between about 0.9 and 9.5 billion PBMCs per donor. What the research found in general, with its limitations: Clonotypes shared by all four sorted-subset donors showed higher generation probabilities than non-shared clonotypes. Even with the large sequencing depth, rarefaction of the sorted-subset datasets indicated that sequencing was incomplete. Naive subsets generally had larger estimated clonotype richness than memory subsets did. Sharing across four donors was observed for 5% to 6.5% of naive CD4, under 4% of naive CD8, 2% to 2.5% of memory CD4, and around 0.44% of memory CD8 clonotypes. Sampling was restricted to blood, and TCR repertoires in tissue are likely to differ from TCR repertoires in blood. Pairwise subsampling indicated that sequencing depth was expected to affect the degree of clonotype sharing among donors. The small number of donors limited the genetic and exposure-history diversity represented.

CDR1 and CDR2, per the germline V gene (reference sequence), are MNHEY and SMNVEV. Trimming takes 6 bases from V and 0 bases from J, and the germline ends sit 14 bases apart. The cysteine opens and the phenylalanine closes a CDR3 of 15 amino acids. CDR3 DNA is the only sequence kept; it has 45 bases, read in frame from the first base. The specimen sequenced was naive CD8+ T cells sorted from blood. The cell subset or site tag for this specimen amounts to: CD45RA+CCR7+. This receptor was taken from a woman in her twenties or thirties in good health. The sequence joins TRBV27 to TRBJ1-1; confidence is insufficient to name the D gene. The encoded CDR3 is CASSSMGDMNTEAFF. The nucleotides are TGTGCCAGCAGCTCCATGGGAGACATGAACACTGAAGCTTTCTTT.